The clone carrying this T cell receptor beta chain was counted between two and nine times. This entry is derived from a study of T cell responses to AZD1222 COVID-19 vaccine. This CDR3 comprises 16 residues. Germline V gene lookup returns CDR1 SGHRS and CDR2 YFSETQ. The V and J ends lost 4 bases and 0 bases respectively, with 14 bases between them. Data came from immunoSEQ multiplex PCR; TCRdb stores just in-frame clones and leaves some out. The data contain 120,000 to 150,000 clones, over 80% of them singletons. Sequencing was performed on peripheral blood, taken 28 days after the second AZD1222 dose. This sequence originates from an adult who received the AZD1222 COVID-19 vaccine. This sequence joins TRBV5-1 and TRBJ1-3, with no clear D. The CDR3 bases are TGCGCCAGCAGCGCTACCACGACAAGCTCTGGAAACACCATATATTTT. This gives the protein CASSATTTSSGNTIYF.